A selection of T cell receptor beta chains follows, all from one sample in a study of human T cells and chemical hapten exposure. TCRdb re-derived calls from the RACE reads in MiXCR, one entry per CDR3 protein. Of about 97,000 distinct CDR3 sequences in the sample, less than 35% were seen once. The material sequenced was whole blood, taken in connection with sensitization to the hapten diphenylcyclopropenone (DPC). All receptors derive from a man in his forties or fifties with alopecia areata. Some clones in this sample may be carry-over from other donors' samples. CDR3s include the opening cysteine and the closing phenylalanine or tryptophan. The D gene is left open where the match is weak. Size values are once, few and many counts, or a class for expanded clones, and some rows have none.

few	TRBJ2-7	-	TRBV20-1	CSARDLAYRQAQTYEQYF	TGCAGTGCTAGAGATCTTGCCTACAGACAGGCCCAGACCTACGAGCAGTACTTC
-	TRBJ2-4	TRBD2	TRBV20-1	CSASGGVAKNIQYF	TGCAGTGCTAGCGGGGGGGTAGCCAAAAACATTCAGTACTTC
few	TRBJ2-1	TRBD2	TRBV11-2	CASSLSSGSTYNEQFF	TGTGCCAGCAGCTTAAGTAGCGGGAGCACCTACAATGAGCAGTTCTTC
few	TRBJ2-4	-	TRBV5-4	CASRKQLAKNIQYF	TGTGCCAGCAGGAAGCAGCTAGCCAAAAACATTCAGTACTTC
-	TRBJ2-7	-	TRBV7-8	CASSLVTSEQYF	TGTGCCAGCAGCTTAGTCACATCCGAGCAGTACTTC
few	TRBJ2-3	-	TRBV18	CASSSRPTDTQYF	TGTGCCAGCTCATCGCGACCCACAGATACGCAGTATTTT
-	TRBJ2-7	TRBD1	TRBV7-9	CASSFIGTGSYEQYF	TGTGCCAGCAGCTTTATTGGGACAGGGTCCTACGAGCAGTACTTC
-	TRBJ2-1	TRBD2	TRBV7-3	CASSSGGAGGDEQFF	TGTGCCAGCAGCTCGGGAGGGGCGGGAGGGGATGAGCAGTTCTTC
many	TRBJ1-1	-	TRBV27	CASSLNTLNTEAFF	TGTGCCAGCAGTTTAAACACCTTGAACACTGAAGCTTTCTTT
-	TRBJ2-3	TRBD2	TRBV20-1	CSVDRGRLAALPSTDTQYF	TGCAGTGTAGACCGGGGCAGACTAGCGGCCCTCCCTAGCACAGATACGCAGTATTTT
-	TRBJ2-5	-	TRBV15	CATSRDHEETQYF	TGTGCCACCAGCAGAGATCACGAAGAGACCCAGTACTTC
few	TRBJ2-2	TRBD1	TRBV12-3/TRBV12-4	CASSLGGTGNTGELFF	TGTGCCAGCAGTTTAGGCGGGACAGGGAACACCGGGGAGCTGTTTTTT
-	TRBJ2-6	-	TRBV5-6	CASSLNSLSGANVLTF	TGTGCCAGCAGCTTGAACAGTCTCTCTGGGGCCAACGTCCTGACTTTC
few	TRBJ1-1	-	TRBV28	CASSSRPRPAFF	TGTGCCAGCAGTTCAAGACCCAGGCCGGCTTTCTTT
-	TRBJ1-2	-	TRBV20-1	CSASYVYGYTF	TGCAGTGCTAGTTATGTCTATGGCTACACCTTC
-	TRBJ2-1	-	TRBV29-1	CSVAPTVTYNEQFF	TGCAGCGTTGCTCCGACAGTCACCTACAATGAGCAGTTCTTC
-	TRBJ2-5	TRBD2	TRBV7-9	CASSFTRSGVAGQETQYF	TGTGCCAGCAGCTTTACCCGATCGGGGGTAGCGGGACAAGAGACCCAGTACTTC
many	TRBJ2-1	TRBD1	TRBV19	CASSIKGQGWNEQFF	TGTGCCAGTAGTATAAAAGGACAGGGGTGGAATGAGCAGTTCTTC
-	TRBJ1-1	-	TRBV11-1	CASSLDGQFNTEAFF	TGTGCCAGCAGCCTTGATGGACAGTTCAACACTGAAGCTTTCTTT
-	TRBJ1-6	-	TRBV20-1	CSARATGNNSPLHF	TGCAGTGCTAGAGCTACAGGGAATAATTCACCCCTCCACTTT
-	TRBJ2-4	TRBD2	TRBV2	CASCPKRERYIQYF	TGTGCCAGCTGCCCAAAGCGGGAGAGATACATTCAGTACTTC
-	TRBJ1-1	TRBD1	TRBV7-7	CASSSNCIRQGKVF	TGTGCCAGCAGCTCAAACTGCATACGACAGGGCAAAGTCTTT
-	TRBJ2-5	-	TRBV12-3/TRBV12-4	CASSLMQGRTEGAQYF	TGTGCCAGCAGTTTAATGCAGGGACGTACTGAAGGGGCCCAGTACTTC
few	TRBJ2-3	TRBD2	TRBV7-9	CASSLGVSGSSTDTQYF	TGTGCCAGCAGCTTAGGGGTCAGCGGGAGTAGCACAGATACGCAGTATTTT
-	TRBJ2-2	-	TRBV6-6	CASGLNLELFF	TGTGCCAGCGGCCTAAATCTGGAGCTGTTTTTT
-	TRBJ2-7	-	TRBV5-5	CASYGEKFSYEQYF	TGTGCCAGCTACGGAGAAAAGTTCTCCTACGAGCAGTACTTC
-	TRBJ2-2	-	TRBV14	CASSPRIRQFGELFF	TGTGCCAGCAGCCCGCGAATCAGACAGTTCGGGGAGCTGTTTTTT
-	TRBJ2-3	-	TRBV7-9	CASSHMGDTQYF	TGTGCCAGCAGCCACATGGGAGATACGCAGTATTTT
-	TRBJ1-1	TRBD1	TRBV28	CASSPSTGGANTEAFF	TGTGCCAGCAGTCCCTCCACAGGGGGCGCCAACACTGAAGCTTTCTTT
-	TRBJ1-6	-	TRBV15	CATTGTLNSPLHF	TGTGCCACCACCGGGACACTTAATTCACCCCTCCACTTT
-	TRBJ1-2	-	TRBV14	CASSRGAEIYGYTF	TGTGCCAGCAGCCGCGGGGCAGAGATCTATGGCTACACCTTC